One sample yielded the 5 T cell receptor beta chains listed below, sequenced in a study of human T cells and chemical hapten exposure. As for time point: patch test 1, 2 weeks after DPC sensitization. Treatment here: therapeutic diphenylcyclopropenone sensitization with weekly scalp DPC. Via MiXCR, TCRdb re-called the RACE reads, giving one row per CDR3 protein. The sample lists approximately 80,000 distinct CDR3 sequences, about 8% occurring once. The source material was whole blood, sampled in connection with sensitization to the hapten diphenylcyclopropenone (DPC). The source is a woman in her twenties or thirties with alopecia areata. Some clones in this sample may be carry-over from other donors' samples.

This clonotype was seen a few times. This chain connects TRBV24-1 to TRBJ2-3, with D maybe TRBD1 (5 bases). The CDR3 has 14 residues. Germline V CDR1 and CDR2: KGHDR, SFDVKD. Trimming pared 7 bases from V and 3 bases from J, leaving 13 bases between. CDR3 protein: CATSPGRDTDTQYF. The DNA for the CDR3 is TGTGCCACCAGCCCCGGCAGGGATACAGATACGCAGTATTTT.

This clonotype was seen repeatedly, ten times or more. The chain has TRBV21-1 and TRBJ1-5; TRBD1, the D gene given by the table, was not confirmed from the DNA. TRBV21-1 is a recognized pseudogene. CDR3 length equals 13 residues. The CDR3, as DNA: TGTGCCAGCAGCAAATCACAGGGCCAGCCCCAGCATTTT. This translates into CASSKSQGQPQHF.

The genes are TRBV30 and TRBJ1-1; possibly TRBD1 for D (6 bases). From germline, CDR1 is GTSNPN and CDR2 SVGIG (reference sequence). V gave up 2 bases and J gave up 1 base, with 11 bases separating them. The CDR3 spans 14 residues. The CDR3 bases are TGTGCCTGGAGTTTCCCGACAGGGAACACTGAAGCTTTCTTT. Protein product: CAWSFPTGNTEAFF.

The chain couples TRBV30 to TRBJ1-5; 10 nucleotides match TRBD1. The CDR3 totals 17 residues. In germline, CDR1 is GTSNPN, CDR2 SVGIG (reference sequence). Losses at the gene ends were 0 bases for V and 3 bases for J; bases not matched to a gene: 8. CDR3 loop: CAWSVGIGTGANQPQHF. The CDR3 coding sequence is TGTGCCTGGAGTGTAGGTATCGGGACAGGGGCCAATCAGCCCCAGCATTTT.

The chain combines TRBV5-4 with TRBJ1-2, with 9 bases fitting TRBD1. In germline, CDR1 is SGHNT, CDR2 YYREEE (reference sequence). The CDR3 contains 18 residues. The J segment lost 5 bases and the V segment lost 4 bases, leaving 18 bases of the junction unmatched. CDR3 region: CASSPGAPGQGLLYGYTF. The CDR3 DNA is TGTGCCAGCAGCCCGGGGGCTCCGGGACAGGGTCTCCTTTATGGCTACACCTTC.